Listed below are T cell receptor beta chains from one sample, sequenced in a study of cytomegalovirus exposure and HLA in healthy donors. Method: immunoSEQ multiplex PCR; TCRdb's copy keeps in-frame clones and lacks some. Seen here are approximately 160,000 clones, around four fifths observed once, and the top ten hold roughly 1.4%. The sequenced sample was PBMCs. Source of these receptors: a woman aged 30 to 39 in good health and CMV-seropositive. Each CDR3 is given with its conserved first and last residue. Fields, in order: CDR3 protein, CDR3 DNA, clone size, CDR3 length, V gene, J gene, D gene. A D gene is named only where the DNA matches it firmly. Expanded clones are given a class, and other clones once, few, many or no size at all.

CDR3 protein: CASRAGVETQYF
CDR3 DNA: TGTGCCAGCAGGGCAGGCGTAGAGACCCAGTACTTC
clone size: -
CDR3 length: 12
V gene: TRBV6-5
J gene: TRBJ2-5
D gene: -

CDR3 protein: CASLKPGQTGEQYF
CDR3 DNA: TGTGCCAGCCTCAAGCCGGGACAGACGGGGGAGCAGTACTTC
clone size: few
CDR3 length: 14
V gene: TRBV28
J gene: TRBJ2-7
D gene: TRBD1

CDR3 protein: CASSPLVAGGRETQYF
CDR3 DNA: TGTGCCAGCAGCCCACTCGTCGCGGGAGGGCGGGAGACCCAGTACTTC
clone size: -
CDR3 length: 16
V gene: TRBV7-2
J gene: TRBJ2-5
D gene: TRBD2

CDR3 protein: CASRGLYGGRAGEQFF
CDR3 DNA: TGCGCCAGCAGGGGGTTGTACGGCGGGAGGGCAGGGGAGCAGTTCTTC
clone size: -
CDR3 length: 16
V gene: TRBV10-2
J gene: TRBJ2-1
D gene: TRBD2

CDR3 protein: CASSLLANNEQFF
CDR3 DNA: TGTGCCAGCAGCTTACTAGCGAACAATGAGCAGTTCTTC
clone size: once
CDR3 length: 13
V gene: TRBV11-3
J gene: TRBJ2-1
D gene: -

CDR3 protein: CAWSRTSGTYNEQFF
CDR3 DNA: TGTGCCTGGAGTAGGACTAGCGGGACCTACAATGAGCAGTTCTTC
clone size: -
CDR3 length: 15
V gene: TRBV30
J gene: TRBJ2-1
D gene: TRBD2

CDR3 protein: CAISGRTGREVEAFF
CDR3 DNA: TGTGCCATCAGTGGGCGGACAGGGAGGGAAGTTGAAGCTTTCTTT
clone size: -
CDR3 length: 15
V gene: TRBV10-3
J gene: TRBJ1-1
D gene: TRBD1

CDR3 protein: CASSRAPSTDTQYF
CDR3 DNA: TGTGCCAGTAGTAGGGCCCCCAGCACAGATACGCAGTATTTT
clone size: -
CDR3 length: 14
V gene: TRBV19
J gene: TRBJ2-3
D gene: -

CDR3 protein: CASSWKTQGVLGQPQHF
CDR3 DNA: TGTGCCAGCAGTTGGAAAACCCAGGGGGTACTCGGACAGCCCCAGCATTTT
clone size: -
CDR3 length: 17
V gene: TRBV28
J gene: TRBJ1-5
D gene: TRBD1

CDR3 protein: CASIPSGRVGDTQYF
CDR3 DNA: TGTGCCAGCATTCCCAGCGGGAGGGTGGGAGATACGCAGTATTTT
clone size: -
CDR3 length: 15
V gene: TRBV27
J gene: TRBJ2-3
D gene: TRBD2

CDR3 protein: CASSNPWTGGDTAFF
CDR3 DNA: TGTGCCAGTAGTAACCCCTGGACAGGGGGCGATACTGCTTTCTTT
clone size: once
CDR3 length: 15
V gene: TRBV19
J gene: TRBJ1-1
D gene: TRBD1

CDR3 protein: CASWTIGKGVDEQYF
CDR3 DNA: TGTGCCAGCTGGACCATTGGCAAGGGGGTAGACGAGCAGTACTTC
clone size: once
CDR3 length: 15
V gene: TRBV2
J gene: TRBJ2-7
D gene: -

CDR3 protein: CASSPSSGTDNEQFF
CDR3 DNA: TGTGCCAGCTCACCGTCTAGCGGGACCGACAATGAGCAGTTCTTC
clone size: -
CDR3 length: 15
V gene: TRBV18
J gene: TRBJ2-1
D gene: TRBD2

CDR3 protein: CASSQIQGTSTGELFF
CDR3 DNA: TGCGCCAGCAGCCAAATACAGGGGACTAGCACCGGGGAGCTGTTTTTT
clone size: few
CDR3 length: 16
V gene: TRBV4-1
J gene: TRBJ2-2
D gene: -

CDR3 protein: CASSLGQGPYEQYF
CDR3 DNA: TGCGCCAGCAGCTTGGGCCAGGGTCCCTACGAGCAGTACTTC
clone size: -
CDR3 length: 14
V gene: TRBV5-1
J gene: TRBJ2-7
D gene: -

CDR3 protein: CSLVLVVEYNEQFF
CDR3 DNA: TGCAGCCTTGTCCTGGTAGTAGAGTACAATGAGCAGTTCTTC
clone size: few
CDR3 length: 14
V gene: TRBV29-1
J gene: TRBJ2-1
D gene: -

CDR3 protein: CASSQSSHEQFF
CDR3 DNA: TGTGCCAGCAGCCAATCCTCCCATGAGCAGTTCTTC
clone size: -
CDR3 length: 12
V gene: TRBV16
J gene: TRBJ2-1
D gene: -

CDR3 protein: CAWSADRQGNEKLFF
CDR3 DNA: TGTGCCTGGAGTGCCGATCGACAGGGGAATGAAAAACTGTTTTTT
clone size: -
CDR3 length: 15
V gene: TRBV30
J gene: TRBJ1-4
D gene: TRBD1

CDR3 protein: CASSRGTTNEKLFF
CDR3 DNA: TGTGCCAGTAGTAGAGGGACAACTAATGAAAAACTGTTTTTT
clone size: -
CDR3 length: 14
V gene: TRBV19
J gene: TRBJ1-4
D gene: -

CDR3 protein: CASAPGTGEAGYTF
CDR3 DNA: TGCGCCAGCGCGCCCGGGACGGGGGAGGCAGGCTACACCTTC
clone size: -
CDR3 length: 14
V gene: TRBV23-1
J gene: TRBJ1-2
D gene: -

CDR3 protein: CASSYWTGLNTEAFF
CDR3 DNA: TGTGCCAGCAGTTACTGGACAGGGCTGAACACTGAAGCTTTCTTT
clone size: -
CDR3 length: 15
V gene: TRBV6-5
J gene: TRBJ1-1
D gene: TRBD1

CDR3 protein: CASSSGTRRGQETQYF
CDR3 DNA: TGTGCCAGCAGTTCCGGGACCCGGAGGGGTCAAGAGACCCAGTACTTC
clone size: once
CDR3 length: 16
V gene: TRBV5-8
J gene: TRBJ2-5
D gene: -

CDR3 protein: CASSAPGTSGNEQFF
CDR3 DNA: TGTGCCAGCAGCGCACCCGGGACTAGCGGGAATGAGCAGTTCTTC
clone size: -
CDR3 length: 15
V gene: TRBV7-9
J gene: TRBJ2-1
D gene: TRBD2

CDR3 protein: CASSYDPDSGEQYF
CDR3 DNA: TGTGCCAGCAGCTACGACCCCGACTCGGGCGAGCAGTACTTC
clone size: few
CDR3 length: 14
V gene: TRBV5-6
J gene: TRBJ2-7
D gene: -

CDR3 protein: CASSLALTGDKNIQYF
CDR3 DNA: TGTGCCAGCAGCTTAGCCTTAACAGGGGACAAAAACATTCAGTACTTC
clone size: -
CDR3 length: 16
V gene: TRBV13
J gene: TRBJ2-4
D gene: TRBD1

CDR3 protein: CASSYSRANEQFF
CDR3 DNA: TGTGCCAGCAGTTACTCGAGGGCCAATGAGCAGTTCTTC
clone size: -
CDR3 length: 13
V gene: TRBV6-5
J gene: TRBJ2-1
D gene: -